Below, one TCR beta chain is given with its context. The data derive from a study of cytotoxic CD8 clonotypes in ibrutinib-treated CLL. For the study at large: Samples showed on average about 240,000 productive templates and over 80,000 productive rearrangements.

V was cut by 6 bases and J by 6 bases, with 11 bases left in between. In germline, CDR1 is SQVTM, CDR2 ANQGSEA. The CDR3 sequence is 12 residues long. Clones were sequenced by immunoSEQ multiplex PCR, and TCRdb holds only the in-frame ones, with some missing. The sample consists of tens of thousands of clones, about three quarters of them appearing once. The TCR sequence derives from a human donor with chronic lymphocytic leukemia. V and J are TRBV29-1 and TRBJ2-2; D is possibly TRBD1 or TRBD2 (5 bases each). The sample here was PBMCs, taken before ibrutinib treatment. The CDR3 DNA is TGCAGCGTGGGGGAACAGCCCGGGGAGCTGTTTTTT. Its protein product is CSVGEQPGELFF.